These 21 T cell receptor beta chains were all obtained from the same sample, sequenced in a study of blood T cells in healthy people across ages. Combining a sample-barcoded 5' primer with a J-beta primer mix, a second PCR ran for about 6 to 11 cycles. TCRdb independently ran MiXCR on the 5' RACE reads; one entry per CDR3 protein. Seen here are 650,000 to 800,000 distinct CDR3 sequences, approximately 44% observed once, and the top ten hold approximately 19%. The sample consisted of blood. These receptor sequences come from a man between 60 and 75 years old in good health.

Comment on this clonotype: Given a much more abundant clone one base away, this may be a read error. The rearrangement uses TRBV29-1 and TRBJ2-1; 7 bases align to TRBD1. Germline lookup yields CDR1 SQVTM and CDR2 ANQGSEA. With V trimmed by 6 bases and J by 4 bases, 9 bases remained unmatched. This CDR3 is built from 14 residues. CDR3 sequence: CSVYRDRLYNEQFF. The CDR3 DNA follows: TGCAGCGTCTACCGGGACAGACTATACAATGAGCAGTTCTTC.

The rearrangement uses TRBV14 and TRBJ1-6; perhaps TRBD1 as D (6 bases). CDR1 and CDR2 from the germline V gene are SGHDN and FVKESK. The CDR3 sequence is 15 residues long. V gave up 5 bases and J gave up 10 bases, with 18 bases separating them. The CDR3 nucleotides read TGTGCCAGCAGCTACAACAGGGTCGGTAAGTCACCCCTCCACTTT. This encodes CASSYNRVGKSPLHF.

The chain combines TRBV7-9 with TRBJ1-1, with no clear D. The V gene's germline CDR1 is SEHNR and CDR2 FQNEAQ (reference sequence). This CDR3 contains 14 residues. Between the trimmed V and J ends, which lost 2 bases and 2 bases, there was a span of 9 bases. The CDR3 sequence is CASSLPGSNTEAFF. The CDR3 DNA is TGTGCCAGCAGCTTACCCGGGAGCAACACTGAAGCTTTCTTT.

This clonotype turned up a few times. This rearrangement joins TRBV20-1 to TRBJ2-7; TRBD2 aligns across 7 bases. The V segment lost 6 bases and the J segment 4 bases; nucleotides outside the gene matches: 12. CDR1 is DFQATT, CDR2 SNEGSKA, per germline (reference sequence). CDR3 length equals 14 residues. DNA of the CDR3: TGCAGTGCCCTCGACAAGGGGAGGGTATACGAGCAGTACTTC. Amino acid sequence: CSALDKGRVYEQYF.

The chain combines TRBV28 with TRBJ1-4; TRBD1 is a possible D gene (6 bases). The ends were cut back, 3 bases at V and 8 bases at J, with 22 bases in the middle. Looked up from germline, CDR1 is MDHEN and CDR2 is SYDVKM. The length of the CDR3 is 17 residues. This CDR3 reads CASSFGSGVRIEEKLFF. The CDR3 bases are TGTGCCAGCAGTTTCGGGTCAGGGGTGAGAATTGAGGAAAAACTGTTTTTT.

The chain carries TRBV29-1 and TRBJ2-5; D possibly uses TRBD1 or TRBD2 (5 bases each). Germline CDR1 is SQVTM and CDR2 is ANQGSEA. With 2 bases removed from V and 1 base from J, the gap between germline ends came to 11 bases. CDR3 length equals 14 residues. CDR3 in amino acids: CSVEMGRAQETQYF. The CDR3 nucleotides read TGCAGCGTTGAAATGGGGCGGGCCCAAGAGACCCAGTACTTC.

For this clonotype: A read error is likely, as this CDR3 ends without the conserved phenylalanine or tryptophan. This rearrangement joins TRBV5-5 to TRBJ2-5, with 11 positions matching TRBD1. Near its end, the DNA agrees better with TRBJ2-7, so the J call may be wrong. Germline CDR1 reads SGHKS; CDR2 reads YYEKEE (reference sequence). CDR3 length: 16 amino acids. Here the CDR3 DNA reads TGTGCCAGCAGCTTGGCGGGACAGGGGGTCATCTACGAGCAGTACTTA. It codes for CASSLAGQGVIYEQYL.

The genes are TRBV20-1 and TRBJ1-4, with 8 bases aligning to TRBD1. Unmatched junction bases numbered 8, after V lost 3 bases and J lost 8 bases. CDR1 DFQATT and CDR2 SNEGSKA come from the germline V gene (reference sequence). CDR3 size: 14 residues. CDR3 bases: TGCAGTGCTAGGAGGGACAGGCAGCAGGAAAAACTGTTTTTT. It yields the protein CSARRDRQQEKLFF.

The rearrangement links TRBV27 to TRBJ1-1; 9 nucleotides match TRBD1. J lost 0 bases, V lost 8 bases, and 1 base had no gene match. The CDR3 has 13 residues. Germline values: CDR1 MNHEY, CDR2 SMNVEV (reference sequence). CDR3 sequence: CASGTGMNTEAFF. The CDR3 coding sequence is TGTGCCAGCGGGACAGGGATGAACACTGAAGCTTTCTTT.

This clonotype was observed a handful of times. The chain links TRBV5-8 to TRBJ2-1; D possibly corresponds to TRBD2 (5 bases). The CDR3 sequence is 11 residues long. Germline V gene lookup returns CDR1 SGHTS and CDR2 YDEGEE. V was cut by 7 bases and J by 10 bases, with 12 bases left in between. This chain's CDR3 is CASPGPGEQFF. The CDR3, as DNA: TGTGCCAGCCCAGGCCCGGGAGAGCAGTTCTTC.

The chain carries TRBV30 and TRBJ1-2; possible D gene TRBD1, 6 bases. The CDR3 runs to 12 residues. The germline V gene encodes CDR1 GTSNPN and CDR2 SVGIG (reference sequence). V lost 6 bases and J 6 bases, leaving 14 bases between the germline ends. The CDR3 protein is CACQGNLNGYTF. CDR3 DNA: TGTGCCTGCCAGGGGAATCTAAATGGCTACACCTTC.

This clonotype was counted ten times or more. The chain carries TRBV3-1 and TRBJ2-7; D unresolved. Per germline, CDR1 LGHDT and CDR2 YNNKEL (reference sequence). The CDR3 covers 12 residues. Trimming took off 5 bases at V and 1 base at J, with 6 bases between the two ends. CDR3 DNA sequence: TGTGCCAGCAGCGGTCTGTCCTACGAGCAGTACTTC. The encoded protein is CASSGLSYEQYF.

This clonotype was counted between two and nine times. The chain is built from TRBV4-1 and TRBJ1-4; D remains unclear. Germline CDR1 MGHRA, CDR2 YSYEKL. V dropped 3 bases and J dropped 7 bases, with 6 bases sitting between them. The CDR3 consists of 12 residues. The CDR3: CASSQSREKLFF. CDR3 bases: TGCGCCAGCAGCCAGAGTCGTGAAAAACTGTTTTTT.

The chain recombines TRBV10-3 with TRBJ2-3, with 12 bases matching TRBD2. J lost 4 bases, V lost 0 bases, and 5 bases had no gene match. CDR1 is ENHRY and CDR2 is SYGVKD in the germline V gene. The CDR3 is made up of 17 amino acids. In nucleotides, the CDR3 is TGTGCCATCAGTGAGTCGGAGGCTAGCGGGGGGGCAGATACGCAGTATTTT. Residues: CAISESEASGGADTQYF.

The chain links TRBV7-9 to TRBJ2-7, with 7 bases aligning to TRBD2. The closer fit of TRBJ2-5 to the DNA end suggests the J call may be wrong. The CDR3 has 15 residues. Germline V gene lookup returns CDR1 SEHNR and CDR2 FQNEAQ (reference sequence). CDR3 protein: CASSRSGGKLETQYF. Here the CDR3 DNA reads TGTGCCAGCTCCCGGTCCGGGGGGAAATTAGAGACCCAGTACTTC.

The gene calls are TRBV11-3 and TRBJ2-7; 8 bases are a match to TRBD1. The trim removed 7 bases at V and 5 bases at J, leaving 4 bases unmatched. The germline V gene has CDR1 SGHNT and CDR2 YENEEA. The CDR3 has 12 residues. The CDR3 spells CASNGQGNEQYF. The CDR3 DNA sequence: TGTGCCAGCAACGGACAGGGCAACGAGCAGTACTTC.

Details on this clonotype: This may come from a read error, since a much larger clone is one base off. The chain recombines TRBV28 with TRBJ2-5, with 7 bases fitting TRBD2. Germline V gives CDR1 MDHEN, CDR2 SYDVKM. The length of the CDR3 is 14 residues. Trimming at V came to 3 bases and at J to 11 bases, leaving 12 bases not matched to a gene. The CDR3 spells CASSFPTSVYGQYF. CDR3 nucleotide sequence: TGTGCCAGCAGTTTCCCCACTAGCGTCTACGGGCAGTACTTC.

The V and J genes are TRBV4-1 and TRBJ2-4; D call uncertain. Trimming stripped 2 bases from V and 0 bases from J, with 11 bases between. Germline-derived CDR1 and CDR2 are MGHRA and YSYEKL. CDR3 length: 16 amino acids. The CDR3 DNA sequence: TGCGCCAGCAGCCAACCCCGGGCTGTAGCCAAAAACATTCAGTACTTC. Encoded protein: CASSQPRAVAKNIQYF.

This clonotype was seen more than once but under ten times. The chain carries TRBV12-3 or TRBV12-4 and TRBJ1-2, with D possibly matching TRBD1 (5 bases). V shed 6 bases and J shed 3 bases, with 14 bases lying between them. The CDR3 extends over 14 amino acids. The CDR3 region has the DNA TGTGCCAGCAGCACCAGGGAGGGGCACTATGGCTACACCTTC. This translates into CASSTREGHYGYTF.

V is TRBV10-3 and J is TRBJ2-1; no clear D gene. From germline, CDR1 is ENHRY and CDR2 SYGVKD. Between the trimmed V and J ends, which lost 2 bases and 10 bases, there was a span of 12 bases. The CDR3 extends over 13 amino acids. CDR3 loop: CAISEAQPYEQFF. The CDR3, as DNA: TGTGCCATCAGTGAGGCACAGCCCTACGAGCAGTTCTTC.

This chain links TRBV24-1 with TRBJ1-1, with D uncertain. The CDR3 covers 13 residues. V was cut by 1 base and J by 4 bases, with 6 bases left in between. Germline V gene data show CDR1 as KGHDR and CDR2 as SFDVKD. The CDR3 reads CATSDFRGTEAFF. The CDR3 DNA sequence: TGTGCCACCAGTGATTTCCGGGGCACTGAAGCTTTCTTT.